The 31 T cell receptor beta chains listed next were all sequenced from one sample in a study of identical twins. TCRdb used MiXCR to reprocess the 5' RACE reads, holding one entry per CDR3 protein. The sample shows around 510,000 distinct CDR3 sequences, approximately 14% of them seen only once. These same records also appear under a second study, on yellow fever vaccine responses in identical twins.

Sequenced: CD4+ T cells sorted from blood. The receptors stem from a woman between 18 and 29 years old in good health.

The chain carries TRBV5-5 and TRBJ2-1, with a tentative D call TRBD2 (6 bases). The germline V gene encodes CDR1 SGHKS and CDR2 YYEKEE (reference sequence). The CDR3 is made up of 14 amino acids. V shed 4 bases and J shed 5 bases, with 13 bases lying between them. CDR3 sequence (DNA): TGTGCCAGCAGCCTGCGGGACGGGAACAATGAGCAGTTCTTC. Translating gives CASSLRDGNNEQFF.

This clonotype was recorded a few times. J is TRBJ2-3 and V is TRBV3-1; 11 bases agree with TRBD2. The CDR3 contains 17 residues. The junction had 4 bases not matched to a gene; V was cut back by 0 bases and J by 2 bases. Looked up from germline, CDR1 is LGHDT and CDR2 is YNNKEL (reference sequence). The CDR3 protein is CASSQDPSGGPTDTQYF. CDR3 in DNA: TGTGCCAGCAGCCAAGATCCTAGCGGGGGGCCCACAGATACGCAGTATTTT.

This clonotype was seen a few times. This rearrangement joins TRBV19 to TRBJ2-7, with 12 bases aligning to TRBD1. V gave up 6 bases and J gave up 6 bases; unmatched junction bases: 21. Germline V gives CDR1 LNHDA, CDR2 SQIVND (reference sequence). The CDR3 consists of 19 residues. CDR3 DNA: TGTGCCAGTAGCCCTCAGGGGACAGGGGGCGCGAAGGGGCGGCCCGAGCAGTACTTC. As protein: CASSPQGTGGAKGRPEQYF.

Written as DNA, the CDR3 is TGTGCCAGCAGCTCTTTAGCGGGAGGGCCCCAATTGAGCACAGATACGCAGTATTTT. This sequence encodes CASSSLAGGPQLSTDTQYF. The chain joins TRBV7-8 to TRBJ2-3, with 11 nucleotides matching TRBD2. J was trimmed by 0 bases and V by 4 bases; bases with no gene match: 12. Germline CDR1 reads SGHVS; CDR2 reads FQNEAQ. This CDR3 has 19 amino acids.

V usage is TRBV29-1 and J usage is TRBJ2-6; D unclear. The germline V gene has CDR1 SQVTM and CDR2 ANQGSEA. CDR3 size: 14 residues. V was clipped by 4 bases and J by 4 bases, with 11 bases between them. This CDR3 is CSVATGGGANVLTF. The CDR3, as DNA: TGCAGCGTTGCGACGGGTGGAGGGGCCAACGTCCTGACTTTC.

DNA of the CDR3: TGTGCCAGCAGAAATACGGGCAGGGGGCTCTCTGGAAACACCATATATTTT. It is translated as CASRNTGRGLSGNTIYF. This chain joins TRBV5-8 and TRBJ1-3; the match to TRBD1 covers 8 bases. The CDR3 totals 17 residues. The V and J ends lost 5 bases and 0 bases, in that order; junction bases with no gene match: 10. Germline assignment: CDR1 SGHTS and CDR2 YDEGEE.

This clonotype was found many times. The chain is built from TRBV5-1 and TRBJ2-3; D unresolved. The V gene lost 4 bases and the J gene lost 0 bases, with 9 bases spanning the gap. The CDR3 is made up of 14 amino acids. Germline CDR1 and CDR2: SGHRS and YFSETQ. The CDR3 is CASSANPSTDTQYF. DNA of the CDR3: TGCGCCAGCAGCGCCAACCCCAGCACAGATACGCAGTATTTT.

This clonotype was recorded a few times. The V call is TRBV6-1, the J call TRBJ2-2; D call uncertain. Germline lookup yields CDR1 MNHNS and CDR2 SASEGT. The CDR3 covers 14 residues. Trimming left V 2 bases short and J 4 bases short, with 8 bases between. CDR3 sequence (DNA): TGTGCCAGCAGTGAACAGATTACCACCGGGGAGCTGTTTTTT. As protein: CASSEQITTGELFF.

This clonotype was seen ten or more times. The chain is built from TRBV5-1 and TRBJ2-5, with 9 bases fitting TRBD2. The ends lost 4 bases at V and 1 base at J; junction bases unmatched: 2. CDR3 length: 14 amino acids. The germline gives CDR1 SGHRS, CDR2 YFSETQ. CDR3 in DNA: TGCGCCAGCAGCCCTAGCGGGGCCCAAGAGACCCAGTACTTC. Translation gives CASSPSGAQETQYF.

This clonotype has a handful of counts. The chain carries TRBV5-1 and TRBJ2-7; D unclear. The CDR3 loop spans 12 amino acids. Trimming shortened V by 1 base and J by 4 bases, and 6 bases separated the two germline ends. In germline, CDR1 is SGHRS, CDR2 YFSETQ. The CDR3 is CASSLTDYEQYF. The CDR3 DNA reads as TGCGCCAGCAGCTTGACGGATTACGAGCAGTACTTC.

V and J are TRBV15 and TRBJ2-2; TRBD2 matches 12 bases. V lost 1 base to trimming and J lost 8 bases; unmatched junction nucleotides: 5. The CDR3 is made up of 16 amino acids. Germline assignment: CDR1 LNHNV and CDR2 YYDKDF (reference sequence). The CDR3 protein is CATSRAPGTSGGELFF. The CDR3 nucleotides read TGTGCCACCAGCAGAGCCCCCGGGACTAGCGGGGGGGAGCTGTTTTTT.

This rearrangement joins TRBV3-1 to TRBJ2-4; 9 nucleotides line up with TRBD2. J gave up 3 bases and V 0 bases, and 9 bases lay outside the gene matches. Germline values: CDR1 LGHDT, CDR2 YNNKEL (reference sequence). The CDR3 runs to 18 residues. CDR3 nucleotide sequence: TGTGCCAGCAGCCAAGAACCCCCCAGCGGGGGGTGCAAAAACATTCAGTACTTC. This encodes CASSQEPPSGGCKNIQYF.

The chain recombines TRBV7-2 with TRBJ2-3; the D gene is possibly TRBD2 (6 bases). Germline-derived CDR1 and CDR2 are SGHTA and FQGNSA. Trimming pared 3 bases from V and 10 bases from J, leaving 20 bases between. This CDR3 is 15 amino acids long. The CDR3 reads CASSFRRETKWAQYF. The CDR3 DNA reads TGTGCCAGCAGCTTTAGGAGGGAGACGAAGTGGGCGCAGTATTTT.

The table lists this clonotype with a few counts. This rearrangement joins TRBV10-3 to TRBJ2-7; 15 positions match TRBD2. J lost 5 bases, V lost 1 base, and 27 bases had no gene match. The CDR3 extends over 24 amino acids. The germline V gene has CDR1 ENHRY and CDR2 SYGVKD. CDR3 coding DNA: TGTGCCATCAGTGAGTGGGTATGGGGGACAGGCTCCGGACTAGCGGGAGGGGAGCCCCACGAGCAGTACTTC. This codes for CAISEWVWGTGSGLAGGEPHEQYF.

In its sample, this clonotype was seen a few times. V is TRBV10-1 and J is TRBJ2-6; D gene uncertain. The CDR3 totals 16 residues. Trimming shortened V by 3 bases and J by 1 base, and 10 bases separated the two germline ends. The germline V gene encodes CDR1 WNHNN and CDR2 SYGVQD (reference sequence). The CDR3 coding sequence is TGCGCCAGCAGTGATAGGGTATCGTCTGGGGCCAACGTCCTGACTTTC. Its translation is CASSDRVSSGANVLTF.

The rearrangement joins TRBV20-1 to TRBJ2-2; TRBD2 matches at 9 bases. J gave up 5 bases and V 3 bases, and 7 bases lay outside the gene matches. Germline V gives CDR1 DFQATT, CDR2 SNEGSKA (reference sequence). CDR3 size: 15 residues. The CDR3 spells CSASLAGGATGELFF. CDR3 nucleotides: TGCAGTGCTAGCCTTGCGGGGGGGGCTACCGGGGAGCTGTTTTTT.

This clonotype appeared a few times. The J gene is TRBJ2-1, the V gene TRBV11-2, with unresolved D. Trimming removed 0 bases at V and 10 bases at J, with 13 bases between. This CDR3 is 14 amino acids long. Germline values: CDR1 SGHAT, CDR2 FQNNGV. CDR3 protein: CASSLEVDRTEQFF. CDR3 DNA: TGTGCCAGCAGCTTAGAAGTCGACCGAACGGAGCAGTTCTTC.

This clonotype was seen a single time. The chain couples TRBV6-4 to TRBJ2-3; 8 nucleotides align to TRBD2. V was clipped by 5 bases and J by 2 bases; unmatched bases: 6. Germline CDR1 and CDR2: MRHNA and SNTAGT. This CDR3 contains 15 residues. CDR3 loop: CASSQTGGVTDTQYF. The CDR3 DNA reads as TGTGCCAGCAGTCAGACGGGAGGGGTCACAGATACGCAGTATTTT.

The chain is built from TRBV5-6 and TRBJ2-3, with 8 bases aligning to TRBD1. Germline V CDR1 and CDR2: SGHDT, YYEEEE. The CDR3 is 15 residues long. V trimming: 0 bases; J trimming: 5 bases; junction bases outside the gene matches: 5. As DNA, the CDR3 is TGTGCCAGCAGCTTGGATGGACAGGGCTTAGATACGCAGTATTTT. It codes for CASSLDGQGLDTQYF.

This clonotype was seen only a few times. The chain links TRBV21-1 to TRBJ1-4; no check of the table's D call, TRBD1, against the DNA was made. TRBV21-1 is flagged as a pseudogene. The CDR3 length is 16 residues. The CDR3: CASSRANGQYNEKLFF. Here the CDR3 DNA reads TGTGCCAGCAGCAGAGCTAACGGACAGTATAATGAAAAACTGTTTTTT.

This clonotype was picked up many times. V and J are TRBV7-2 and TRBJ2-1; 10 bases fit TRBD2. The CDR3 extends over 13 amino acids. V was clipped by 4 bases and J by 9 bases; unmatched bases: 3. Germline V gene sequence: CDR1 SGHTA, CDR2 FQGNSA. CDR3 sequence: CASSSGLASEQFF. The DNA of the CDR3 is TGTGCCAGCAGCTCGGGACTAGCGAGTGAGCAGTTCTTC.

This clonotype has more than one count but fewer than ten. The chain has TRBV29-1 and TRBJ1-1; 7 bases match TRBD1. V lost 7 bases to trimming and J lost 7 bases; unmatched junction nucleotides: 12. This CDR3 spans 13 amino acids. The germline CDR1 and CDR2 sequences are SQVTM and ANQGSEA. The CDR3, as DNA: TGCAGCGCGGATGACAGGGCCCCCTATGAAGCTTTCTTT. Protein: CSADDRAPYEAFF.

This clonotype was detected a few times. The chain uses TRBV20-1 and TRBJ2-5; D is possibly TRBD1 (6 bases). The V end lost 3 bases, the J end lost 3 bases, and 11 bases lay between the germline ends. This CDR3 region has 13 residues. CDR1 and CDR2 from the germline V gene are DFQATT and SNEGSKA (reference sequence). The CDR3 sequence: CSASPGTKETQYF. The CDR3 DNA follows: TGCAGTGCTAGTCCTGGGACAAAAGAGACCCAGTACTTC.

This clonotype appeared many times. This rearrangement joins TRBV20-1 to TRBJ2-5, with 7 nucleotides matching TRBD1. The CDR3 runs 14 residues. Germline loops: CDR1 DFQATT, CDR2 SNEGSKA (reference sequence). Unmatched junction bases numbered 14, after V lost 0 bases and J lost 13 bases. The CDR3 nucleotides read TGCAGTGCTAGAGAAAAGGCATCCGGGACAGCGGTGTACTTC. Residues: CSAREKASGTAVYF.

This clonotype was recorded a few times. J is TRBJ2-1 and V is TRBV11-2; D is ambiguous. The V end was cut by 8 bases, the J end by 5 bases, with 19 bases between. The CDR3 extends over 15 amino acids. CDR1 SGHAT and CDR2 FQNNGV come from the germline V gene. The CDR3 DNA sequence: TGTGCCAGCCTACCGGGTCTTGGTCGGAACAATGAGCAGTTCTTC. Translating it yields CASLPGLGRNNEQFF.

For the CDR3, the DNA is TGCAGCGTAGACACCGCAGATACGCAGTATTTT. It yields the protein CSVDTADTQYF. The V call is TRBV29-1, the J call TRBJ2-3; no clear D gene. Between the trimmed V and J ends, which lost 6 bases and 4 bases, there was a span of 8 bases. CDR1 is SQVTM and CDR2 is ANQGSEA in the germline V gene. This CDR3 is 11 amino acids long.

The chain recombines TRBV3-1 with TRBJ1-1; no reliable D call. Germline CDR1 LGHDT, CDR2 YNNKEL (reference sequence). V was clipped by 6 bases and J by 0 bases, with 11 bases between them. The CDR3 is 14 amino acids. CDR3 amino acids: CASSPDFVNTEAFF. The CDR3 nucleotides read TGTGCCAGCAGTCCGGACTTCGTGAACACTGAAGCTTTCTTT.

This clonotype was detected only a few times. The V and J genes are TRBV6-1 and TRBJ2-7; 8 nucleotides match TRBD2. CDR3 size: 13 residues. Germline-derived CDR1 and CDR2 are MNHNS and SASEGT. With V trimmed by 7 bases and J by 4 bases, 6 bases remained unmatched. The CDR3: CASKPLAVYEQYF. Written as DNA, the CDR3 is TGTGCCAGCAAACCACTAGCGGTTTACGAGCAGTACTTC.

The gene calls are TRBV28 and TRBJ2-1, with TRBD1 identical over 7 bases. V was pared by 11 bases and J by 9 bases, with 10 bases of the junction left unmatched. The CDR3 length is 12 residues. Germline CDR1 reads MDHEN; CDR2 reads SYDVKM. The CDR3 loop reads CAAKDRFGEQFF. CDR3 nucleotide sequence: TGTGCCGCCAAGGACAGGTTCGGTGAGCAGTTCTTC.

Concerning this clonotype: One base away lies a much larger clone, so this may be a sequencing read error. The J gene is TRBJ1-3, the V gene TRBV6-6; D perhaps matches TRBD1 (5 bases). The V end lost 8 bases, the J end lost 8 bases, and 13 bases lay between the germline ends. Germline assignment: CDR1 MNHNY and CDR2 SVGAGI (reference sequence). The CDR3 consists of 12 residues. As DNA, the CDR3 is TGTGCCAGCGGCCCCGGGGGGGACACCATATATTTT. Protein product: CASGPGGDTIYF.

The V gene is TRBV3-1, the J gene TRBJ2-7, with 7 nucleotides matching TRBD2. The CDR3 spans 13 residues. CDR1 and CDR2 from the germline V gene are LGHDT and YNNKEL (reference sequence). J was trimmed by 3 bases and V by 5 bases; bases with no gene match: 4. The CDR3 protein is CASSKGLIYEQYF. Here the CDR3 DNA reads TGTGCCAGCAGCAAGGGACTAATCTACGAGCAGTACTTC.